This TCR beta chain stems from a study of T cells in Graves' hyperthyroidism and ophthalmopathy (dated by TCRdb to the late 2010s). About the investigation overall: Peripheral blood samples were taken at the time of initial diagnosis, prior to any treatment. To identify distinguishing TCR V-J signatures, a discovery cohort of 100 patients was used, comprising roughly 45 with Graves' ophthalmopathy and 57 with stable Graves' hyperthyroidism. Thyroid tissue and blood T-cell repertoires from more than five Graves' hyperthyroidism patients were also compared in the study. After blood sampling, hyperthyroidism patients were treated with methimazole at a starting dose of 30 mg daily, and ophthalmopathy patients were treated with high-dose intravenous methylprednisolone. Prospective prediction of ophthalmopathy was tested in an independent validation cohort consisting of 18 to 20 hyperthyroidism patients and approximately 16 patients who later progressed to ophthalmopathy. The paper describes TCR Vbeta CDR3 sequencing of fewer than 150 peripheral blood samples, made up of 43 ophthalmopathy patients, 70 to 80 hyperthyroidism patients and some 17 progressor patients. The 100 discovery patients were randomly split 7:3 into training and test sets. Overall study outcomes, separate from this receptor: Sample size was not statistically predetermined, and blinding of investigators to group allocation was not performed. Most expanded thyroid clonotypes (frequency above 0.001) were also found in blood, which suggests that blood repertoires may mirror thyroid immune responses. A model built on a 13 V-J signature distinguished ophthalmopathy from stable hyperthyroidism, reaching 85% to 90% sensitivity and around 81% specificity in cross-validation and 80%/75% in testing. During validation, the model predicted progression to ophthalmopathy a median of approximately 7 months ahead of onset, with around 71% sensitivity and less than 85% specificity.

Ten or more counts support this clonotype. Its antigen specificity is not known. No base-level quality is on record; no much larger clone is a single base apart. The CDR3 goes from the cysteine to the phenylalanine over 12 residues. Only the CDR3 portion is preserved as DNA: 36 bases, with reading frame beginning at the first base. V is cut by 1 base and J by 3 bases, and the space between the germline ends is 7 bases. CDR1 and CDR2 (GTSNPN, SVGIG) derive from the germline V gene (reference sequence). Stable Graves' hyperthyroidism was defined as no progression to ophthalmopathy during 18 months of follow-up. Hyperthyroidism patients were newly diagnosed, had a disease duration of under 2 months, and were aged 18 to 65 years. Exclusion was applied to patients with uncontrolled infections, other autoimmune diseases, pregnancy or lactation. Diagnoses were established on the basis of clinical symptoms, serum thyroxine and TRAb, thyroid ultrasound, and orbital computed tomography. PBMCs were separated from roughly 10 ml of fresh peripheral blood using Ficoll-Paque density gradient centrifugation. Total RNA was extracted using Trizol reagent, and RNA quality was assessed on an Agilent 2100 Bioanalyzer.

The TCR beta CDR3 regions were amplified from RNA transcripts. The TCR CDR3 was subjected to a first round of RT-PCR using the HTBI primer set and the Qiagen OneStep RT-PCR kit. Libraries were constructed in a second round of multiplex PCR, after which size selection and purification were performed. Paired-end sequencing of the libraries was performed with 100 bp reads on an Illumina HiSeq2000. The original pipeline was this. Raw data were processed with SOAPnuke, discarding reads with adapters, uncalled bases, mean Phred below 15, or no exact constant-primer or identifier match. COPE v1.2.5 was used to merge the high-quality paired reads, and each unique nucleotide sequence was defined as a clonotype. MiTCR v1.1 was used to align clonotypes to the IMGT TRBV, TRBD and TRBJ reference segments. The analysis included only V-J combinations with a frequency above 0.0001, which together covered approximately 99% of the repertoires. A TCS score was defined as the ratio of F50 (clonal expansion) to E x V (chaos), with BLOSUM62-based TCRdist applied between CDR3 peptides within each V-J. Welch's t-statistics and random forest reduced 514 V-J features to about 12, which were used in a naive Bayes classifier (R e1071). Using fastp trimming at Q25 and MiXCR clonotype assembly, TCRdb reanalyzed the public sequencing data and kept in-frame beta chains. Every distinct CDR3 protein forms one entry, paired with its most common genes and DNA. In this record, the V and J calls reflect TCRdb's handling and not the investigators' own analysis. This sample has roughly 380,000 distinct CDR3 sequences in its table, and approximately 15% of those were observed once. The top ten clonotypes cover roughly 9.6% of the sample.

Material: blood. This receptor was taken from a woman in her fifties or sixties with Graves' hyperthyroidism. The chain links TRBV30 with TRBJ2-7; perhaps TRBD1 is the D gene, with 5 bases matching. The nucleotide sequence reads as follows: TGTGCCTGGAGTGGGGGCGGCTACGAGCAGTACTTC. It translates as CAWSGGGYEQYF.